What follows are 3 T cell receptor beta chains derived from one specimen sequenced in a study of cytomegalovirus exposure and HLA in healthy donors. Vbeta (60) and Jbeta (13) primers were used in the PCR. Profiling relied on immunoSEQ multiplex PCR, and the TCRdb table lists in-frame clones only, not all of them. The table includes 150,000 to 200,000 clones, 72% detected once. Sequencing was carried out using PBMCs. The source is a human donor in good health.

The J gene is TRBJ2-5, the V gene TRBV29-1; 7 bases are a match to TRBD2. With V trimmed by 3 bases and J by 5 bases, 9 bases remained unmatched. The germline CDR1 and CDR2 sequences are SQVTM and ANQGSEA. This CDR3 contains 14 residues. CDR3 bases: TGCAGCGTTGATTGGGGGGGGTTGGTGGAGACCCAGTACTTC. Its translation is CSVDWGGLVETQYF.

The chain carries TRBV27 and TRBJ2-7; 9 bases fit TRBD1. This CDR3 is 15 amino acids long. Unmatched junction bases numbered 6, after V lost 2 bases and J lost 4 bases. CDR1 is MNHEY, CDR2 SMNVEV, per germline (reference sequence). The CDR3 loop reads CASSLGGQGGYEQYF. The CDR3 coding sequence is TGTGCCAGCAGTTTAGGGGGACAGGGTGGGTACGAGCAGTACTTC.

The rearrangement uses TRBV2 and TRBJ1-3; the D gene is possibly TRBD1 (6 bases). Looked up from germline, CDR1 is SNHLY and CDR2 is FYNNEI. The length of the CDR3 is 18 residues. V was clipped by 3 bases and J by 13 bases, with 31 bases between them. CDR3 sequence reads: CASSDRQVRYHPKGWIYF. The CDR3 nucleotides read TGTGCCAGCAGTGACAGACAGGTGAGGTACCATCCTAAGGGTTGGATATATTTT.